This T cell receptor (beta chain) was captured by sequencing in a study of T-cell reconstitution after alpha-beta-depleted transplantation in children. Whole-study findings and limits: The study reportedly traced alpha-beta T cells about two months after transplant to several hundred expanded graft clones. Certain patients had high TCRbeta diversity at day 60, and it came from recipient T cells and thymic progenitors that survived. A year post-transplant, T-cell counts and diversity derived mostly from newly produced T cells.

CDR1 and CDR2 from the germline V gene are SGHVS and FNYEAQ. The germline V and J ends were trimmed by 8 bases and 3 bases, with 10 bases remaining between them. This CDR3 comprises 12 residues. This clonotype was recorded at least ten times. Its antigen is not identified. Preparation of the TCRbeta library involved a method that used unique molecular identifiers. One entry per CDR3 protein results from TCRdb running MiXCR on the PCR reads. The sample has over 85,000 distinct CDR3 sequences, roughly 6% seen once. The material was PBMCs, mostly from graft donor cells, obtained 60 days after TCRalphabeta/CD19-depleted stem cell transplant. The TCR sequence derives from a female patient aged 2-15 years who had a stem cell transplant for Fanconi anemia, so the T cells may come from the graft donor. This rearrangement joins TRBV7-6 to TRBJ1-1, with D uncertain. The CDR3 sequence is CASPPFYTEAFF. As DNA, the CDR3 is TGTGCCAGCCCACCCTTTTACACTGAAGCTTTCTTT.